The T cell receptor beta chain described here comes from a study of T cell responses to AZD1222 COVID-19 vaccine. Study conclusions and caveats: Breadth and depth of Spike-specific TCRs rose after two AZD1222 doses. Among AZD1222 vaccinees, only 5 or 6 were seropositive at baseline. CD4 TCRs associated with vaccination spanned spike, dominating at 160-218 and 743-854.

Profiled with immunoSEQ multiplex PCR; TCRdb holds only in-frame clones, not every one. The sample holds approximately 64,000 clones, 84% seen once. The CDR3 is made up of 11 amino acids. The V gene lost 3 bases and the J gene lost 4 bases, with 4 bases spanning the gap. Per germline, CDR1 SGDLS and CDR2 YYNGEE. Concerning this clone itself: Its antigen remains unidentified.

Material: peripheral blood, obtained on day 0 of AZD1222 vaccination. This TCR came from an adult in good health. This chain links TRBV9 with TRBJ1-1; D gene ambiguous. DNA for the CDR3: TGTGCCAGCAGCGATGGCACTGAAGCTTTCTTT. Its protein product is CASSDGTEAFF.